This passage covers 5 T cell receptor beta chains from one sample sequenced in a study of preoperative IRX-2 immunotherapy in early breast cancer. Using immunoSEQ multiplex PCR, the repertoire was profiled, and TCRdb retains in-frame clones only, with some absent. Of around 34,000 clones in the sample, under 85% were seen once. Treatment here: preoperative locoregional IRX-2 cytokine immunotherapy. This sample comprised lymph node tissue, obtained from a patient treated with IRX-2 immunotherapy. Source of these receptors: a human donor with breast cancer.

The gene calls are TRBV6-8 and TRBJ1-5; 9 nucleotides line up with TRBD1. V trimming: 6 bases; J trimming: 4 bases; junction bases outside the gene matches: 7. Germline loops: CDR1 MNHGY, CDR2 SAAAGT. CDR3 size: 15 residues. The CDR3 DNA reads TGTGCCAGCAGGAGGACAGGGGCGGGGAATCAGCCCCAGCATTTT. This encodes CASRRTGAGNQPQHF.

The rearrangement joins TRBV23-1 to TRBJ2-7, with 7 bases aligning to TRBD2. TRBV23-1 is filed as an ORF, its function uncertain. The CDR3 has 15 amino acids. The junction had 11 bases not matched to a gene; V was cut back by 6 bases and J by 3 bases. This CDR3 is CASSFSRGGIYEQYF. For the CDR3, the DNA is TGCGCCAGCAGCTTCTCTAGGGGAGGGATCTACGAGCAGTACTTC.

DNA of the CDR3: TGCAGCGTTGATCCAGCGGATACAGATACGCAGTATTTT. Residues: CSVDPADTDTQYF. This sequence joins TRBV29-1 and TRBJ2-3; perhaps TRBD2 as D (5 bases). CDR1 is SQVTM and CDR2 is ANQGSEA in the germline V gene. Trimming removed 3 bases at V and 3 bases at J, with 10 bases between. This CDR3 is 13 amino acids long.

The chain carries TRBV19 and TRBJ2-1; 7 bases map to TRBD1. This CDR3 has 15 residues. V trimming: 3 bases; J trimming: 6 bases; junction bases outside the gene matches: 8. Germline CDR1 and CDR2: LNHDA and SQIVND (reference sequence). CDR3 residues: CASSIGTVRFNEQFF. Here the CDR3 DNA reads TGTGCCAGTAGTATTGGGACAGTGAGATTCAATGAGCAGTTCTTC.

J is TRBJ1-2 and V is TRBV28, with D uncertain. The CDR3 extends over 15 amino acids. V gave up 8 bases and J gave up 1 base, with 17 bases separating them. Germline V gene lookup returns CDR1 MDHEN and CDR2 SYDVKM. CDR3 DNA: TGTGCCAGCCTACCGAAACAGATTGTTAACTATGGCTACACCTTC. Translation gives CASLPKQIVNYGYTF.